The clone carrying this T cell receptor beta chain was observed a handful of times. The antigen remains undetermined. Primers included in the PCR were 60 Vbeta and 13 Jbeta primers. The assay was immunoSEQ multiplex PCR, and TCRdb's table has in-frame clones only and misses some. The repertoire holds more than 100,000 clones, roughly 9.6% seen once, with 5.5% to 8% in the top ten. These data come from a study of cytomegalovirus exposure and HLA in healthy donors. Whole-study results and caveats: Researchers reported from a later analysis that most CMV-associated TCR beta chains appeared HLA-restricted. Rare TCR sequences dominated, though some public TCRs recurred in many donors. Reportedly, fewer N-insertions than the approximately 700-donor mean appeared in an Asian-associated ancestry cluster in a later analysis.

V shed 3 bases and J 4 bases; nucleotides not matched to a gene: 8. Germline loops: CDR1 LNHDA, CDR2 SQIVND (reference sequence). The CDR3 totals 16 residues. J is TRBJ2-5 and V is TRBV19; 10 nucleotides line up with TRBD2. Sequenced: PBMCs. This clonotype was sampled from a woman between 35 and 50 years old in good health and CMV-seropositive. The CDR3 loop reads CASSMGVLAGPETQYF. In DNA form, the CDR3 reads TGTGCCAGTAGTATGGGGGTACTAGCGGGACCAGAGACCCAGTACTTC.